Listed below are T cell receptor beta chains from one sample, sequenced in a study of a mutant IDH1 vaccine in newly diagnosed glioma. Method: immunoSEQ multiplex PCR; TCRdb's copy keeps in-frame clones and lacks some. The table has fewer than 60,000 clones, 65% seen once. These receptors have no identified antigens. The source was peripheral blood mononuclear cells (PBMCs), collected from a glioma patient whose treatment included an IDH1 peptide vaccine. All receptors derive from a man aged 35-49 years with glioma. Some clones in this sample may be carry-over from other donors' samples. The CDR3 runs from the conserved cysteine through the conserved F or W. D genes are given only for firm matches. Rows may omit the clone size; those that give it use once, few, many or a size class.

d_call	clone_size	v_call	j_call	cdr3_nt	cdr3_aa
-	-	TRBV11-2	TRBJ2-7	TGTGCCAGCAGCCCCAGTCGGCCCGAGCAGTACTTC	CASSPSRPEQYF
-	-	TRBV5-6	TRBJ2-3	TGTGCCAGCAGCCGACGTCCCGGTCTTCGCACAGATACGCAGTATTTT	CASSRRPGLRTDTQYF
-	once	TRBV6-5	TRBJ2-1	TGTGCCAGCAGTTACGGCGGGGGCAGCAATGAGCAGTTCTTC	CASSYGGGSNEQFF
-	-	TRBV6-5	TRBJ1-5	TGTGCCAGCAGTTACTCTGGGGCAGCAAGTCAGCCCCAGCATTTT	CASSYSGAASQPQHF
-	-	TRBV19	TRBJ2-2	TGTGCCAGTAGTGACCCGAACACCGGGGAGCTGTTTTTT	CASSDPNTGELFF
-	-	TRBV4-1	TRBJ2-7	TGCGCCAGCAGCCAAGAACGGGCCCGTACGGGTTTGGAGCAGTACTTC	CASSQERARTGLEQYF
-	-	TRBV14	TRBJ2-2	TGTGCCAGCAGCCAGACAATGCTGGACACCGGGGAGCTGTTTTTT	CASSQTMLDTGELFF
TRBD1	few	TRBV6-5	TRBJ2-2	TGTGCCAGCAGGCGACAGGGGGGTACCGGGGAGCTGTTTTTT	CASRRQGGTGELFF
TRBD1	-	TRBV18	TRBJ1-6	TGTGCCAGCTCACCAACAGGACAGGGGCAGGGGTCACCCCTCCACTTT	CASSPTGQGQGSPLHF
-	-	TRBV7-9	TRBJ2-1	TGTGCCAGCAGCCCCAGGACCCCAGGGGAGCAGTTCTTC	CASSPRTPGEQFF
TRBD1	-	TRBV5-1	TRBJ1-1	TGCGCCAGCAGCCTAAGGACAGGGGGAGGCACTGAAGCTTTCTTT	CASSLRTGGGTEAFF
-	once	TRBV2	TRBJ1-5	TGTGCCAGCAGTGAGGCTAAGTCATTCGAGCCCCAGCATTTT	CASSEAKSFEPQHF
-	-	TRBV7-8	TRBJ1-3	TGTGCCAGCAGCCCCAGGGGTTACTCTGGAAACACCATATATTTT	CASSPRGYSGNTIYF
-	-	TRBV2	TRBJ1-1	TGTGCCAGCTCGAGACAGAGGAACACTGAAGCTTTCTTT	CASSRQRNTEAFF
-	few	TRBV7-2	TRBJ2-7	TGTGCCAGCAGCTTAGCGCATGAACCACACGAGCAGTACTTC	CASSLAHEPHEQYF
-	-	TRBV7-6	TRBJ2-3	TGTGCCAGCAGCTTAGATCAGCTCACAGATACGCAGTATTTT	CASSLDQLTDTQYF
TRBD1	-	TRBV27	TRBJ1-2	TGTGCCAGCAGTATACAGGGGGCTAACTATGGCTACACCTTC	CASSIQGANYGYTF
TRBD1	-	TRBV6-1	TRBJ2-7	TGTGCCAGCAGTGAAGCGACAGGGATACTGGGGTGGTCTTACGAGCAGTACTTC	CASSEATGILGWSYEQYF
-	-	TRBV14	TRBJ2-1	TGTGCCAGCAGCCAAGATTCAGCCCGGAATGAGCAGTTCTTC	CASSQDSARNEQFF
TRBD2	-	TRBV5-1	TRBJ2-2	TGCGCCAGCAGCTTCGGGACGGGAGGGGTCCGGGAGCTGTTTTTT	CASSFGTGGVRELFF
TRBD1	few	TRBV9	TRBJ1-5	TGTGCCAGCAGCGTAGGGCTGGGTGCCTCCGGGACAGGGTTTGGGCAGCCCCAGCATTTT	CASSVGLGASGTGFGQPQHF
-	-	TRBV27	TRBJ1-1	TGTGCCAGCAGTATCTGGGGGAACACTGAAGCTTTCTTT	CASSIWGNTEAFF
-	-	TRBV6-6	TRBJ2-1	TGTGCCAGCGGTAGGTGGGACCGACTTAACAATGAGCAGTTCTTC	CASGRWDRLNNEQFF
-	-	TRBV12-5	TRBJ2-6	TGTGCTAGTGGTTTGGCCCTCGGGGGGCTGGCGGGGGTCTACTCTGGGGCCAACGTCCTGACTTTC	CASGLALGGLAGVYSGANVLTF
-	-	TRBV6-5	TRBJ1-1	TGTGCCAGCAGTCTGGATAGTAAAACTGAAGCTTTCTTT	CASSLDSKTEAFF
TRBD1	-	TRBV2	TRBJ2-7	TGTGCCAGCGGGACAGGGAAAGGACACGAGCAGTACTTC	CASGTGKGHEQYF
-	-	TRBV5-6	TRBJ2-7	TGTGCCAGCAGCCTTGGGCAAGAAGGACTACCCCTCTTC	CASSLGQEGLPLF
TRBD2	-	TRBV4-2	TRBJ2-3	TGTGCCAGCAGCCGAACTGCGGCCTCCGCGGGGGGCGAAGATACGCAGTATTTT	CASSRTAASAGGEDTQYF
-	once	TRBV15	TRBJ2-6	TGTGCCACCAGCAGATCGGGTACAGGGCCTGCTGGGGCCAACGTCCTGACTTTC	CATSRSGTGPAGANVLTF
-	once	TRBV5-1	TRBJ1-2	TGCGCCAGCAGCTTGAAGCCAGGGGAGGGCTACACCTTC	CASSLKPGEGYTF
TRBD2	-	TRBV9	TRBJ2-1	TGTGCCAGCAGCGTAGATGGGGCTAGCGGGCGCCATGAGCAGTTCTTC	CASSVDGASGRHEQFF
-	-	TRBV27	TRBJ2-1	TGTGCCAGCGCTAGGGACCACCCTAGCTCCTACAATGAGCAGTTCTTC	CASARDHPSSYNEQFF
-	-	TRBV6-1	TRBJ2-5	TGTGCCAGCAGTGAACTGGCAGTCACACAAGAGACCCAGTACTTC	CASSELAVTQETQYF
-	-	TRBV15	TRBJ1-4	TGTGCCACCAGCAGGGATACCTACAGGGTTGAAAAACTGTTTTTT	CATSRDTYRVEKLFF
-	-	TRBV21-1	TRBJ1-3	TGTGCCAGCAGCAAGGGTCGGCGAACTGGAAACACCATATATTTT	CASSKGRRTGNTIYF
-	-	TRBV5-4	TRBJ2-5	TGTGCCAGCAGCTTGGTAGGGGGAAAGGACCAAGAGACCCAGTACTTC	CASSLVGGKDQETQYF
-	-	TRBV19	TRBJ1-2	TGTGCCAGTAGAGCGGCAGCAAAAAACTATGGCTACACCTTC	CASRAAAKNYGYTF
TRBD1	-	TRBV2	TRBJ1-5	TGTGCCAGCAGTGGGGACAGGGGGAACCCTCATCAGCAACTTCAGCCCCAGCATTTT	CASSGDRGNPHQQLQPQHF
TRBD1	-	TRBV7-9	TRBJ2-7	TGTGCCAGCAGTCTGGACAGGGGCTACGAGCAGTACTTC	CASSLDRGYEQYF
TRBD1	-	TRBV2	TRBJ2-6	TGTGCCAGCGGACCGACGAGACAGGGCGCCAACGTCCTGACTTTC	CASGPTRQGANVLTF
-	few	TRBV25-1	TRBJ1-2	TGTGCCAGCAGTGCTATCGGACAGCCGGGCTACACCTTC	CASSAIGQPGYTF
-	few	TRBV5-1	TRBJ2-2	TGCGCCAGCAGCTTTCAGGAACACACCGGGGAGCTGTTTTTT	CASSFQEHTGELFF
-	once	TRBV6-1	TRBJ2-2	TGTGCCAGCACAACAGCAACGAACACCGGGGAGCTGTTTTTT	CASTTATNTGELFF
-	-	TRBV5-1	TRBJ1-4	TGCGCCAGCAGCTCGGGGGAGGGGTCAACTAATGAAAAACTGTTTTTT	CASSSGEGSTNEKLFF
-	few	TRBV7-9	TRBJ1-6	TGTGCCAGCAGCGTCACGGAAAAATCACCCCTCCACTTT	CASSVTEKSPLHF
TRBD1	-	TRBV5-1	TRBJ2-7	TGCGCCAGCAGGCCTGGGACAGCCTCCTACGAGCAGTACTTC	CASRPGTASYEQYF
TRBD1	-	TRBV5-6	TRBJ2-7	TGTGCCAGCAGCTTCGGGACAGGGGTACACGAGCAGTACTTC	CASSFGTGVHEQYF
-	-	TRBV9	TRBJ2-5	TGTGCCAGCAGCGTATTTCGGGGACCCCAAGAGACCCAGTACTTC	CASSVFRGPQETQYF
-	-	TRBV2	TRBJ2-5	TGTGCCAGCCGAGGGGCCCAAGAGACCCAGTACTTC	CASRGAQETQYF
-	-	TRBV5-1	TRBJ2-7	TGCGCCAGCAGCTTGGGGCACAGGGTTGGATACGAGCAGTACTTC	CASSLGHRVGYEQYF
TRBD1	-	TRBV11-2	TRBJ1-6	TGTGCCAGCACCCCGACAGGGACCTGGTCACCCCTCCACTTT	CASTPTGTWSPLHF
-	-	TRBV10-1	TRBJ1-2	TGCGCCAGCCCACAATGGGGCCTATGGGGCTACACCTTC	CASPQWGLWGYTF
TRBD1	-	TRBV7-9	TRBJ1-2	TGTGCCAGCAGCCTGGGACAGGGAGAAGGCTACACCTTC	CASSLGQGEGYTF
-	-	TRBV7-9	TRBJ1-2	TGTGCCAGCAGCTCCTCACAGGCACTCATCAACTATGGCTACACCTTC	CASSSSQALINYGYTF
-	few	TRBV11-3	TRBJ2-3	TGTGCCAGCAGCTCCCCTGGGCTTGGCACAGATACGCAGTATTTT	CASSSPGLGTDTQYF
TRBD2	-	TRBV4-1	TRBJ2-2	TGCGCCAGCAGCCGCACCCTAGCGGGGGACACCAACACCGGGGAGCTGTTTTTT	CASSRTLAGDTNTGELFF
TRBD1	-	TRBV18	TRBJ1-1	TGTGCCAGCTCACCCAGGACAGGGGGGAACACTGAAGCTTTCTTT	CASSPRTGGNTEAFF